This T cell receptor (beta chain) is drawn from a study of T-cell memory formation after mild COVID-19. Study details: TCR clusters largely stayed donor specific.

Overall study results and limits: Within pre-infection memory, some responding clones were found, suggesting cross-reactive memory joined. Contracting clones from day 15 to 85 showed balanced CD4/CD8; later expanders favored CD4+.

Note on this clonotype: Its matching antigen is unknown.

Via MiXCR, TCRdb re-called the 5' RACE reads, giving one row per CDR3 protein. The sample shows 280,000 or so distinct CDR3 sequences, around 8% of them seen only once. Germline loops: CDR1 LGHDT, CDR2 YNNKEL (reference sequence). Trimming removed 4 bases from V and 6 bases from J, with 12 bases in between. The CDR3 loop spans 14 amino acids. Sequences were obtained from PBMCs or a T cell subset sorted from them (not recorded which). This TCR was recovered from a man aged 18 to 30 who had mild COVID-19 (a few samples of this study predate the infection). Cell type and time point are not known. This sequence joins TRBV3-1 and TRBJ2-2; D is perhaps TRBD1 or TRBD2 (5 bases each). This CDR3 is CASSRIEGSGELFF. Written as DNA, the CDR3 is TGTGCCAGCAGCCGAATAGAGGGGTCCGGGGAGCTGTTTTTT.